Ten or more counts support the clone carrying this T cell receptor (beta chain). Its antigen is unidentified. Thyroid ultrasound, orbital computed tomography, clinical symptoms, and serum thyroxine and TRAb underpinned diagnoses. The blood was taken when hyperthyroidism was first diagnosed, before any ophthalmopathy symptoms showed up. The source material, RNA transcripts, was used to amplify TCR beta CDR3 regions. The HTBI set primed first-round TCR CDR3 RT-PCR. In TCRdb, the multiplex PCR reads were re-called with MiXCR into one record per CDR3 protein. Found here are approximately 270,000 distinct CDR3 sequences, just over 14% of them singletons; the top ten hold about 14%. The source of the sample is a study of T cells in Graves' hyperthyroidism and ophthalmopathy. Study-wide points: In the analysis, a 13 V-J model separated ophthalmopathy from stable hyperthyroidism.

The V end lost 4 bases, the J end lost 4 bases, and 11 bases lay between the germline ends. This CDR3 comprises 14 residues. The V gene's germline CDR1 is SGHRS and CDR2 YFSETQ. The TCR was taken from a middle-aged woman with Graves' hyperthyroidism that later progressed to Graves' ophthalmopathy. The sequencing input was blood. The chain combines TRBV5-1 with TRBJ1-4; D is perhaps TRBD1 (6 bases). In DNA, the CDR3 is TGCGCCAGCAGCCAGGACAGTCTTAATGAAAAACTGTTTTTT. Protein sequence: CASSQDSLNEKLFF.